This T cell receptor (beta chain) was observed in a study of cytomegalovirus exposure and HLA in healthy donors. Points from the study as a whole: Donor immune exposure was known only as CMV serostatus.

This clone was seen a few times. What it recognizes is unknown. In the PCR, 60 Vbeta and 13 Jbeta primers were used. Measured with immunoSEQ multiplex PCR; TCRdb has only the in-frame clones, and not every one. The data show about 67,000 clones, over 75% seen once. The V and J ends lost 6 bases and 0 bases respectively, with 15 bases between them. The CDR3 covers 15 residues. Germline V gene lookup returns CDR1 PRHDT and CDR2 FYEKMQ (reference sequence). What was sequenced was PBMCs. The gene calls are TRBV13 and TRBJ2-7; D remains unclear. The clonotype comes from a woman between 25 and 40 years old in good health and CMV-seropositive. The CDR3 protein is CASSSGPISSYEQYF. Here the CDR3 DNA reads TGTGCCAGCAGTTCGGGTCCGATCAGCTCCTACGAGCAGTACTTC.